What follows describes a single T cell receptor beta chain. These data come from a study of identifying expanded T cells in peripheral blood. Clones were read by immunoSEQ multiplex PCR, and TCRdb kept only the in-frame ones, dropping some. The sample includes some 130,000 clones, around 88% of them seen just once. The CDR3 covers 16 residues. V shed 2 bases and J 1 base; nucleotides not matched to a gene: 4. Looked up from germline, CDR1 is LNHDA and CDR2 is SQIVND (reference sequence). The receptor comes from a person aged 18 to 69 in good health. The chain employs TRBV19 and TRBJ1-5, with 8 positions matching TRBD1. The specimen was blood. CDR3 sequence (DNA): TGTGCCAGTAGTATAAAGAGACAGGGGAGCAATCAGCCCCAGCATTTT. Its translation: CASSIKRQGSNQPQHF.